What follows describes a single TCR beta chain. These data come from a study of blood T cell repertoires in COVID-19. On the study more broadly: Samples came from the United States, Italy and Spain, spanning acute and convalescent COVID-19. Nucleic acid was either cDNA or gDNA, and it came from T cells, B-cell-depleted T cells, or PBMCs.

Source study methods: Estimation of nucleated cell counts was performed using reference gene primer amplification. Data came from immunoSEQ multiplex PCR; TCRdb stores just in-frame clones and leaves some out. Clonal size and the V and J genes are those of that table, whereas D and trimming came from the DNA. Of fewer than 200,000 clones listed, roughly 85% are singletons. Sequencing used peripheral blood. This TCR derives from a human donor with acute or convalescent COVID-19. The donor label of this sample is uncertain.

The CDR3 bases are TGTGCCAGCAGTTATCTGGGGGGGGCTAGAGAGACCCAGTACTTC. It yields the protein CASSYLGGARETQYF. The chain links TRBV2 to TRBJ2-5; D is perhaps TRBD2 (7 bases). Trimming removed 5 bases at V and 4 bases at J, with 17 bases between. The CDR3 consists of 15 residues. CDR1 is SNHLY, CDR2 FYNNEI, per germline.